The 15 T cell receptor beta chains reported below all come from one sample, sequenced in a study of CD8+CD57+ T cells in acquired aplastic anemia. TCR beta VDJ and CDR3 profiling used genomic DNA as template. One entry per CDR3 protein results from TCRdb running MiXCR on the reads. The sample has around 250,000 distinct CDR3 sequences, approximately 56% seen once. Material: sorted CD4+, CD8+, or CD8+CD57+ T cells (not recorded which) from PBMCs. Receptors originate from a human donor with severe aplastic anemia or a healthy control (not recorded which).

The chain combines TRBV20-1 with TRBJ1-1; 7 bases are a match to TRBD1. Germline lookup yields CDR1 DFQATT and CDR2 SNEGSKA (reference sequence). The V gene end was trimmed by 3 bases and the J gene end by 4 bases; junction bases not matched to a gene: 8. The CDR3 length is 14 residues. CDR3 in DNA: TGCAGTGCTAGTCGGTGGCAGGGGGGCACTGAAGCTTTCTTT. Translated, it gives CSASRWQGGTEAFF.

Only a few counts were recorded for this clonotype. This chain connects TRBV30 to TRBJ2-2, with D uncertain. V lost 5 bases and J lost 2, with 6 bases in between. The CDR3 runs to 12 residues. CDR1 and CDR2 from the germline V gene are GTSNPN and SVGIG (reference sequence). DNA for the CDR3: TGTGCCTGGGGACCAAACACCGGGGAGCTGTTTTTT. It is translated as CAWGPNTGELFF.

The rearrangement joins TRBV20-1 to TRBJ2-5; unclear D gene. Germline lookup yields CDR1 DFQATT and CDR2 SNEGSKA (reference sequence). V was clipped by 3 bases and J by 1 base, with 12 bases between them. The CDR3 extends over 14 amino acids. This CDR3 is CSAREHKAQETQYF. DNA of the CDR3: TGCAGTGCTAGGGAGCATAAGGCCCAAGAGACCCAGTACTTC.

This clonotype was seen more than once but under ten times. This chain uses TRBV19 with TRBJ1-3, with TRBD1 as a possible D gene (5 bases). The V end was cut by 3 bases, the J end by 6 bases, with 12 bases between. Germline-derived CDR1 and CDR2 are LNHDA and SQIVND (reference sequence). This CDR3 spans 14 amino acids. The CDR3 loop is CASSIGGDVNTIYF. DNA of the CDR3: TGTGCCAGTAGTATCGGAGGGGACGTAAACACCATATATTTT.

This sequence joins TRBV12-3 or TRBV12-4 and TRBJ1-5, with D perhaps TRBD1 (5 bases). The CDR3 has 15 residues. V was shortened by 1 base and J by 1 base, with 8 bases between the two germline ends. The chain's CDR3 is CASSLEGFSNQPQHF. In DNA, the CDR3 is TGTGCCAGCAGTTTAGAGGGGTTCAGCAATCAGCCCCAGCATTTT.

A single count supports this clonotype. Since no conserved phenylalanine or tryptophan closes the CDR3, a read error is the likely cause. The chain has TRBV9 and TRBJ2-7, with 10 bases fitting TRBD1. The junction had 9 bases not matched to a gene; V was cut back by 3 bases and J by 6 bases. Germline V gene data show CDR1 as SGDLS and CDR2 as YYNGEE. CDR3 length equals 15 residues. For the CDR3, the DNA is TGTGCCAGCAGCGAGACAGGGGGCCGGTCTTCCGAGCAGTACTGC. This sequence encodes CASSETGGRSSEQYC.

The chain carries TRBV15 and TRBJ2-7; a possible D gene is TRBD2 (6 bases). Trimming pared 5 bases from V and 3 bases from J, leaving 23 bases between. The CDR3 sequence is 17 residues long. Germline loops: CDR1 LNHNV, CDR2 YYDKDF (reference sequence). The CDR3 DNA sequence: TGTGCCACCAGCGAGACCTTGGCCCCGGGACTGAGCTACGAGCAGTACTTC. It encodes CATSETLAPGLSYEQYF.

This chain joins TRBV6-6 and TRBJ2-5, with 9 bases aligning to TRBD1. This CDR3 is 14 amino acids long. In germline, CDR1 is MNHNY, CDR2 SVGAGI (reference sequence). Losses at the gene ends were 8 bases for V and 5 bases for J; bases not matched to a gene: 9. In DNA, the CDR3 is TGTGCCAGCGGCCGGGACAGGGCCTGTGAGACCCAGTACTTC. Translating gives CASGRDRACETQYF.

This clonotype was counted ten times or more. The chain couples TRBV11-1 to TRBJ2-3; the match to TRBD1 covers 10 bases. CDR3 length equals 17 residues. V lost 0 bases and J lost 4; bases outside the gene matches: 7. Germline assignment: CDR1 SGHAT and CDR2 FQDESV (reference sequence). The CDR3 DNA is TGTGCCAGCAGCTTAGCGTTGTCCGGGACAGGGGCAGATACGCAGTATTTT. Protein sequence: CASSLALSGTGADTQYF.

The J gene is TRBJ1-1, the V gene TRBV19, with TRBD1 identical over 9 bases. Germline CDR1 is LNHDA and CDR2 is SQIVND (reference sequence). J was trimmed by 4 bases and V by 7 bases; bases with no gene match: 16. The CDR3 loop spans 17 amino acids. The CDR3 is CASTIGTGFVGSTEAFF. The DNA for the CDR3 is TGTGCCAGTACCATAGGGACAGGGTTTGTCGGTAGCACTGAAGCTTTCTTT.

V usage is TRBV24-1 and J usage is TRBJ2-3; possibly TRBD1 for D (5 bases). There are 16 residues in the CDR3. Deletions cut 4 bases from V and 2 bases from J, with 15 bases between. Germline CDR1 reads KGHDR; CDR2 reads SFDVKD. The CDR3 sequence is CATSDAKGQITDTQYF. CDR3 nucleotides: TGTGCCACCAGTGACGCCAAGGGGCAGATCACAGATACGCAGTATTTT.

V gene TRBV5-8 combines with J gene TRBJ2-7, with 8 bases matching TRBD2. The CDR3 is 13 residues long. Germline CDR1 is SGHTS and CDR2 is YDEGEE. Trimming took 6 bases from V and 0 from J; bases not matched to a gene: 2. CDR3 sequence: CASTGTSSYEQYF. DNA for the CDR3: TGTGCCAGCACGGGGACTAGCTCCTACGAGCAGTACTTC.

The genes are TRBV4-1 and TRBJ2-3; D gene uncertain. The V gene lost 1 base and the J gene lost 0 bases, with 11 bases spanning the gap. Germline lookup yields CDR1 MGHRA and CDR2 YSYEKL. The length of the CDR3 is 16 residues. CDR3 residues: CASSQGSAGSTDTQYF. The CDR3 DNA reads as TGCGCCAGCAGCCAAGGGTCCGCTGGGAGCACAGATACGCAGTATTTT.

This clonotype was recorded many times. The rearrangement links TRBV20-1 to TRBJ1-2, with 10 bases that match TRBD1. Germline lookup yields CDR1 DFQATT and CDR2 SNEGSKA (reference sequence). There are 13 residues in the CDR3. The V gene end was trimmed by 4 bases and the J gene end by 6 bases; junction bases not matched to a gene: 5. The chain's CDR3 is CSAKTGGKDGYTF. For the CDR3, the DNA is TGCAGTGCTAAGACAGGGGGCAAGGATGGCTACACCTTC.

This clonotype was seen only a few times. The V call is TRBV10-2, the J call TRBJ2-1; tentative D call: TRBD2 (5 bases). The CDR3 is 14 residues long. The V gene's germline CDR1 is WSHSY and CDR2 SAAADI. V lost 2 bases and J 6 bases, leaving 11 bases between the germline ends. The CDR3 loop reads CASSESTEGNEQFF. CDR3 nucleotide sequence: TGCGCCAGCAGTGAGAGCACAGAGGGCAATGAGCAGTTCTTC.